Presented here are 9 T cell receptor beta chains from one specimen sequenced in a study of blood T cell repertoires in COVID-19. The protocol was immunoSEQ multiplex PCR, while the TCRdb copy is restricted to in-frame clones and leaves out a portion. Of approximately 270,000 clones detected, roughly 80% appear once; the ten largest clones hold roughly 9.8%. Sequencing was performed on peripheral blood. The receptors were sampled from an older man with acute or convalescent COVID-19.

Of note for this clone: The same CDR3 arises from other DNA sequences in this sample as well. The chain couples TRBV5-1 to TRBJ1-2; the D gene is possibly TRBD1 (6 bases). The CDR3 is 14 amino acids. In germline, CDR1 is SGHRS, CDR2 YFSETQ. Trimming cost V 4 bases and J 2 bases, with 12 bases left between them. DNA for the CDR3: TGCGCCAGCAGCCCCAGGACAGAGAACTATGGCTACACCTTC. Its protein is CASSPRTENYGYTF.

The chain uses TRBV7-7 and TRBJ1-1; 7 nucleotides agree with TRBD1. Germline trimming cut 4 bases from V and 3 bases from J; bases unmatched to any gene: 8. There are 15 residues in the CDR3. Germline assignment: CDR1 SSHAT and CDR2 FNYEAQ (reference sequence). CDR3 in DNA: TGTGCCAGCAGCTCGACAGGGTTCGTGGACACTGAAGCTTTCTTT. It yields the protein CASSSTGFVDTEAFF.

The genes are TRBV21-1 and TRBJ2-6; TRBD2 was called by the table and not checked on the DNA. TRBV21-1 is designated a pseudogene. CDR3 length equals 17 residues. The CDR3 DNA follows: TGTGCCAGCAGCAAAGGGGTGGAGGGTAAAGGGGCCAACGTCCTGACTTTC. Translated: CASSKGVEGKGANVLTF.

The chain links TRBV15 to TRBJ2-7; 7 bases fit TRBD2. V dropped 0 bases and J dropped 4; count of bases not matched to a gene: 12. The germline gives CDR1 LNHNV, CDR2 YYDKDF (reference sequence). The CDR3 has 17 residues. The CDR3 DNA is TGTGCCACCAGCAGAGATGATTTCCGCGGGGGAACGTACGAGCAGTACTTC. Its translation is CATSRDDFRGGTYEQYF.

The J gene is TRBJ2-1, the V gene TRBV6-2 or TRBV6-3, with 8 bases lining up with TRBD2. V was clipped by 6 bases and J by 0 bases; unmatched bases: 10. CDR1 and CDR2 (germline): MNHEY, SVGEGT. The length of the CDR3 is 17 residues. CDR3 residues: CASSPRLAGPSYNEQFF. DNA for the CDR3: TGTGCCAGCAGCCCTAGATTAGCGGGGCCCTCCTACAATGAGCAGTTCTTC.

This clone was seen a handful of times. The CDR3 protein is CASSFAFAYNEQFF. In nucleotides, the CDR3 is TGTGCCAGCAGTTTTGCGTTCGCCTACAATGAGCAGTTCTTC. This sequence joins TRBV7-9 and TRBJ2-1; D remains ambiguous. The CDR3 loop spans 14 amino acids. Germline V gene sequence: CDR1 SEHNR, CDR2 FQNEAQ (reference sequence). V dropped 6 bases and J dropped 2 bases, with 11 bases sitting between them.

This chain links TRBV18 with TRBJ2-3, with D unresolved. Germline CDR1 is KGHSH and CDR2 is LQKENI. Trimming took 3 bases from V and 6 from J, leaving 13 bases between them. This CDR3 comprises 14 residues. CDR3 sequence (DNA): TGTGCCAGCTCACCGAGAGTGGCGCGGGATACGCAGTATTTT. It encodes CASSPRVARDTQYF. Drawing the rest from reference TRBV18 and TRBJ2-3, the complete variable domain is NAGVMQNPRHLVRRRGQEARLRCSPMKGHSHVYWYRQLPEEGLKFMVYLQKENIIDESGMPKERFSAEFPKEGPSILRIQQVVRGDSAAYFCASSPRVARDTQYFGPGTRLTVL.

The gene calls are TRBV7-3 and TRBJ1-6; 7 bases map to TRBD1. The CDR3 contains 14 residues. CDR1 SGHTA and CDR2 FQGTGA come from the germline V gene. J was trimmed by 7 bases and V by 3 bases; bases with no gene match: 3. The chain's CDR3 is CASSFRDRNSPLHF. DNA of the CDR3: TGTGCCAGCAGCTTCCGGGACAGAAATTCACCCCTCCACTTT.

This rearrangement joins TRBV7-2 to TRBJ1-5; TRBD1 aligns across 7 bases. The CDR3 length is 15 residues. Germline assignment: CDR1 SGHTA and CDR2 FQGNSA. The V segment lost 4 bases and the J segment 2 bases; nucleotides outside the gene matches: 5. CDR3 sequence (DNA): TGTGCCAGCAGCTCCCTTGACAGGGGCAATCAGCCCCAGCATTTT. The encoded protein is CASSSLDRGNQPQHF.